A single sample gave rise to the 13 T cell receptor beta chains below, sequenced in a study of regulatory T cells in long-lasting Graves disease. To make TCR beta libraries, researchers used iRepertoire HTBI primers and Arm-PCR of CDR3 regions. TCRdb reprocessed the multiplex PCR reads via MiXCR and lists one record per CDR3 protein. The sample has fewer than 650,000 distinct CDR3 sequences, about 16% seen once; the top ten hold more than 10%. The sample's time point: newly diagnosed GD, antithyroid drugs for less than 3 months. The TCR library was prepared using RNA isolated from PBMCs. The same data also contributed to another study, on T cells in Graves' hyperthyroidism and ophthalmopathy.

The specimen was peripheral blood mononuclear cells (PBMCs), collected at new diagnosis, from a patient treated with antithyroid drugs. Receptors were obtained from a man between 18 and 29 years old with Graves disease.

This clonotype was counted at least ten times. This chain joins TRBV19 and TRBJ2-7; D could derive from TRBD1 or TRBD2 (5 bases each). Germline CDR1 is LNHDA and CDR2 is SQIVND (reference sequence). This CDR3 is 15 amino acids long. The ends were cut back, 5 bases at V and 3 bases at J, with 17 bases in the middle. In nucleotides, the CDR3 is TGTGCCAGTAGTCCCGCCGGGACGGCTGGCTACGAGCAGTACTTC. Encoded protein: CASSPAGTAGYEQYF.

The genes are TRBV20-1 and TRBJ2-1; 10 positions agree with TRBD1. CDR1 is DFQATT and CDR2 is SNEGSKA in the germline V gene (reference sequence). J gave up 7 bases and V 3 bases, and 12 bases lay outside the gene matches. The CDR3 sequence is 16 residues long. The CDR3 DNA reads TGCAGTGCTAGTATGATGGACAGGGGGACAAGAAATGAGCAGTTCTTC. The encoded protein is CSASMMDRGTRNEQFF.

There are many counts of this clonotype. V and J are TRBV12-3 or TRBV12-4 and TRBJ2-5, with D unresolved. V lost 6 bases to trimming and J lost 10 bases, with 15 bases between them. This CDR3 is 12 amino acids long. The CDR3 bases are TGTGCCAGCAGCCGCTTCCCTGCCATCCAGTACTTC. Translation gives CASSRFPAIQYF.

V gene TRBV4-1 combines with J gene TRBJ1-6; 12 bases map to TRBD1. The length of the CDR3 is 16 residues. Germline CDR1 and CDR2: MGHRA and YSYEKL. The trim removed 4 bases at V and 10 bases at J, leaving 8 bases unmatched. The CDR3 DNA sequence: TGCGCCAGCAGCCCTCGGGACAGGGGGCCAGGGTCACCCCTCCACTTT. It yields the protein CASSPRDRGPGSPLHF.

This clonotype came up a few times. V and J are TRBV20-1 and TRBJ2-5; 10 bases are shared with TRBD2. CDR1 and CDR2 (germline): DFQATT, SNEGSKA (reference sequence). The CDR3 consists of 18 residues. V dropped 2 bases and J dropped 2; count of bases not matched to a gene: 14. The CDR3 region has the DNA TGCAGTGCTAGAAGGTCTAGCGGGAGTCGAGTAGAGCAAGAGACCCAGTACTTC. Translating gives CSARRSSGSRVEQETQYF.

This clonotype was recorded at least ten times. The genes are TRBV7-8 and TRBJ2-1, with a tentative D call TRBD2 (5 bases). V lost 5 bases to trimming and J lost 6 bases, with 17 bases between them. The CDR3 extends over 15 amino acids. Germline V gene sequence: CDR1 SGHVS, CDR2 FQNEAQ. CDR3 nucleotide sequence: TGTGCCAGCAGCCCTTCAAGACCTCGGGGCAATGAGCAGTTCTTC. Translation gives CASSPSRPRGNEQFF.

At least ten counts were recorded for this clonotype. The chain couples TRBV6-1 to TRBJ1-1; possible D gene TRBD1, 6 bases. V gave up 6 bases and J gave up 6 bases, with 17 bases separating them. The CDR3 is 14 amino acids. Germline values: CDR1 MNHNS, CDR2 SASEGT. In nucleotides, the CDR3 is TGTGCCAGCAGCTTAAACAGGGTAGGGGCTGAAGCTTTCTTT. Translated, it gives CASSLNRVGAEAFF.

V and J are TRBV10-3 and TRBJ2-2; 7 bases map to TRBD2. CDR3 length: 14 residues. Looked up from germline, CDR1 is ENHRY and CDR2 is SYGVKD. The V and J ends lost 6 bases and 3 bases, in that order; junction bases with no gene match: 4. In nucleotides, the CDR3 is TGTGCCATCAGGGGGACTACACACACCGGGGAGCTGTTTTTT. Its protein is CAIRGTTHTGELFF.

This clonotype was counted ten times or more. This chain links TRBV5-1 with TRBJ2-3; TRBD2 might be the D (6 bases). This CDR3 comprises 15 residues. The V end was cut by 4 bases, the J end by 6 bases, with 18 bases between. Germline CDR1 and CDR2: SGHRS and YFSETQ. In nucleotides, the CDR3 is TGCGCCAGCAGCCTACGACTAGGTAGCTCCGATACGCAGTATTTT. It specifies CASSLRLGSSDTQYF.

The rearrangement uses TRBV20-1 and TRBJ2-2, with D uncertain. Germline V gene sequence: CDR1 DFQATT, CDR2 SNEGSKA (reference sequence). This CDR3 has 16 amino acids. V gave up 3 bases and J gave up 4 bases, with 18 bases separating them. The CDR3 reads CSARAPVTTSTGELFF. CDR3 sequence (DNA): TGCAGTGCTAGGGCCCCAGTGACGACCTCCACCGGGGAGCTGTTTTTT.

This clonotype was observed at least ten times. The chain joins TRBV2 to TRBJ1-5; D possibly corresponds to TRBD1 (5 bases). The V gene's germline CDR1 is SNHLY and CDR2 FYNNEI. The CDR3 covers 14 residues. Trimming cost V 5 bases and J 7 bases, with 15 bases left between them. The CDR3 region is CASSPSSGDQPQHF. The DNA of the CDR3 is TGTGCCAGCAGTCCGAGCTCGGGGGACCAGCCCCAGCATTTT.

This sequence joins TRBV5-1 and TRBJ1-1; tentative D call: TRBD1 (6 bases). The germline V gene has CDR1 SGHRS and CDR2 YFSETQ. CDR3 length equals 12 residues. V was cut by 7 bases and J by 1 base, with 8 bases left in between. CDR3 sequence reads: CASGTTNTEAFF. The CDR3, as DNA: TGCGCCAGCGGGACAACGAACACTGAAGCTTTCTTT.

This clonotype was detected only a few times. V and J are TRBV24-1 and TRBJ2-1; possibly TRBD1 or TRBD2 for D (7 bases each). CDR1 and CDR2 from the germline V gene are KGHDR and SFDVKD. V gave up 2 bases and J gave up 2 bases, with 12 bases separating them. The CDR3 is 16 residues long. CDR3 region: CATSDSRGGAYNEQFF. CDR3 bases: TGTGCCACCAGTGATTCCAGGGGGGGCGCCTACAATGAGCAGTTCTTC.